The 30 T cell receptor beta chains below were found in one sample sequenced in a study of cytomegalovirus exposure and HLA in healthy donors. TCRdb's copy holds only in-frame clones and misses some; the assay was immunoSEQ multiplex PCR. The data contain more than 110,000 clones, about 95% of them singletons. Sequenced sample: PBMCs. The receptors originated from a man aged 18 to 30 in good health and CMV-seropositive.

The chain recombines TRBV5-4 with TRBJ2-5; TRBD2 matches at 13 bases. The CDR3 extends over 17 amino acids. V lost 4 bases, J lost 4 bases, and 10 bases stayed unmatched. Germline lookup yields CDR1 SGHNT and CDR2 YYREEE (reference sequence). This CDR3 reads CASSLATSGRRSETQYF. CDR3 DNA sequence: TGTGCCAGCAGCCTGGCGACTAGCGGGAGGAGATCAGAGACCCAGTACTTC.

The rearrangement uses TRBV19 and TRBJ1-2; 8 positions agree with TRBD1. The trim removed 4 bases at V and 6 bases at J, leaving 7 bases unmatched. CDR3 length: 14 residues. Germline V lookup: CDR1 LNHDA, CDR2 SQIVND (reference sequence). This CDR3 reads CASSTYRGSDGYTF. In nucleotides, the CDR3 is TGTGCCAGTAGTACGTACAGGGGGTCGGATGGCTACACCTTC.

The rearrangement links TRBV7-8 to TRBJ2-3, with 10 bases that match TRBD2. V was clipped by 0 bases and J by 7 bases; unmatched bases: 10. This CDR3 region has 17 residues. CDR1 and CDR2 from the germline V gene are SGHVS and FQNEAQ. The chain's CDR3 is CASSLAYVAGGRNTQYF. The CDR3 coding sequence is TGTGCCAGCAGCTTAGCGTATGTAGCGGGGGGTAGGAATACGCAGTATTTT.

V is TRBV7-2 and J is TRBJ2-4; TRBD2 matches at 13 bases. This CDR3 region has 14 residues. The V and J ends lost 6 bases and 15 bases, in that order; junction bases with no gene match: 11. Germline CDR1 is SGHTA and CDR2 is FQGNSA. CDR3 amino acids: CASSSTLAGGSRYF. CDR3 sequence (DNA): TGTGCCAGCAGTTCTACACTAGCGGGAGGGTCGCGGTACTTC.

The V gene is TRBV18, the J gene TRBJ2-5; 8 bases map to TRBD2. This CDR3 comprises 15 residues. Looked up from germline, CDR1 is KGHSH and CDR2 is LQKENI. The junction had 7 bases not matched to a gene; V was cut back by 3 bases and J by 4 bases. The DNA of the CDR3 is TGTGCCAGCTCACCTGCTAGCGGGTCCCCAGAGACCCAGTACTTC. Its protein product is CASSPASGSPETQYF.

The rearrangement joins TRBV14 to TRBJ1-5, with D perhaps TRBD1 (5 bases). Germline values: CDR1 SGHDN, CDR2 FVKESK. V was trimmed by 1 base and J by 9 bases, leaving 7 bases between them. The CDR3 consists of 12 residues. DNA for the CDR3: TGTGCCAGCAGCCAAGGGGGGGGGCCCCAGCATTTT. Its translation: CASSQGGGPQHF. Full variable domain (remainder filled in from reference TRBV14 and TRBJ1-5): EAGVTQFPSHSVIEKGQTVTLRCDPISGHDNLYWYRRVMGKEIKFLLHFVKESKQDESGMPNNRFLAERTGGTYSTLKVQPAELEDSGVYFCASSQGGGPQHFGDGTRLSIL.

The chain is built from TRBV28 and TRBJ2-3, with D perhaps matching TRBD1 (6 bases). The germline CDR1 and CDR2 sequences are MDHEN and SYDVKM. This CDR3 region has 16 residues. With 3 bases removed from V and 6 bases from J, the gap between germline ends came to 19 bases. The CDR3 protein is CASSFDFLGQLDTQYF. The CDR3 nucleotides read TGTGCCAGCAGTTTCGATTTTTTAGGACAGCTGGATACGCAGTATTTT.

This clone was counted a single time. V is TRBV18 and J is TRBJ2-7; D ambiguous. Germline CDR1 is KGHSH and CDR2 is LQKENI. The CDR3 extends over 13 amino acids. Trimming pared 0 bases from V and 7 bases from J, leaving 10 bases between. The CDR3 sequence is CASSPPRVDEQYF. In DNA, the CDR3 is TGTGCCAGCTCACCACCGAGAGTCGATGAGCAGTACTTC.

This chain joins TRBV2 and TRBJ1-2; D may be TRBD1 (5 bases). Germline lookup yields CDR1 SNHLY and CDR2 FYNNEI. V was shortened by 1 base and J by 0 bases, with 12 bases between the two germline ends. The CDR3 loop spans 16 amino acids. CDR3 nucleotide sequence: TGTGCCAGCAGTGAAGAGAGGAGGGGAGCTAACTATGGCTACACCTTC. Its translation is CASSEERRGANYGYTF.

The chain employs TRBV20-1 and TRBJ1-1; possible D gene TRBD1, 5 bases. This CDR3 has 11 amino acids. Trimming cost V 5 bases and J 1 base, with 5 bases left between them. Germline assignment: CDR1 DFQATT and CDR2 SNEGSKA (reference sequence). In DNA form, the CDR3 reads TGCAGTGCTGACAGGAACACTGAAGCTTTCTTT. Its protein is CSADRNTEAFF.

This chain uses TRBV10-3 with TRBJ2-7; 7 nucleotides agree with TRBD1. The CDR3 contains 16 residues. Looked up from germline, CDR1 is ENHRY and CDR2 is SYGVKD. V lost 4 bases to trimming and J lost 1 base; unmatched junction nucleotides: 10. The CDR3 loop is CAISGGGTVPSYEQYF. DNA of the CDR3: TGTGCCATCAGTGGGGGTGGGACAGTGCCATCCTACGAGCAGTACTTC.

The V and J genes are TRBV27 and TRBJ1-2; maybe TRBD1 (6 bases). The CDR3 extends over 13 amino acids. From germline, CDR1 is MNHEY and CDR2 SMNVEV (reference sequence). Trimming left V 3 bases short and J 4 bases short, with 9 bases between. The CDR3 coding sequence is TGTGCCAGCAGTTTGGCGGGGGCCTATGGCTACACCTTC. Residues: CASSLAGAYGYTF.

The chain recombines TRBV5-1 with TRBJ2-7; tentatively, D is TRBD1 (7 bases). Between the trimmed V and J ends, which lost 4 bases and 1 base, there was a span of 18 bases. Germline-derived CDR1 and CDR2 are SGHRS and YFSETQ. There are 16 residues in the CDR3. CDR3 loop: CASSKPGAGGSYEQYF. CDR3 nucleotide sequence: TGCGCCAGCAGCAAGCCGGGGGCAGGGGGATCCTACGAGCAGTACTTC. Full variable domain (remainder filled in from reference TRBV5-1 and TRBJ2-7): KAGVTQTPRYLIKTRGQQVTLSCSPISGHRSVSWYQQTPGQGLQFLFEYFSETQRNKGNFPGRFSGRQFSNSRSEMNVSTLELGDSALYLCASSKPGAGGSYEQYFGPGTRLTVT.

The CDR3 here is CASSPYGQTDSYEQYF. CDR3 DNA: TGTGCCAGCTCACCATACGGACAGACTGACTCCTACGAGCAGTACTTC. V gene TRBV18 combines with J gene TRBJ2-7, with D maybe TRBD1 (6 bases). CDR3 length: 16 residues. Trimming took off 2 bases at V and 0 bases at J, with 14 bases between the two ends. The germline V gene has CDR1 KGHSH and CDR2 LQKENI.

The chain uses TRBV5-1 and TRBJ2-5; the match to TRBD2 covers 7 bases. This CDR3 has 14 amino acids. Per the germline V gene, CDR1 is SGHRS and CDR2 is YFSETQ. With V trimmed by 7 bases and J by 2 bases, 8 bases remained unmatched. CDR3 amino acids: CASGLTSPQETQYF. The DNA of the CDR3 is TGCGCCAGCGGACTGACTAGCCCACAAGAGACCCAGTACTTC.

The chain employs TRBV11-1 and TRBJ2-3; D is unclear. Germline V lookup: CDR1 SGHAT, CDR2 FQDESV (reference sequence). The V gene lost 3 bases and the J gene lost 4 bases, with 8 bases spanning the gap. The CDR3 sequence is 13 residues long. The CDR3 DNA follows: TGTGCCAGCAGCTTTGGTCCGGCAGATACGCAGTATTTT. Translating it yields CASSFGPADTQYF.

This chain joins TRBV30 and TRBJ2-1, with 10 bases lining up with TRBD1. CDR3 length equals 13 residues. CDR1 and CDR2 from the germline V gene are GTSNPN and SVGIG (reference sequence). V shed 5 bases and J 7 bases; nucleotides not matched to a gene: 5. CDR3 amino acids: CAWDRGRVNEQFF. The CDR3 nucleotides are TGTGCCTGGGACAGGGGGCGGGTTAATGAGCAGTTCTTC.

Here the CDR3 reads CAWARGVYEQYF. CDR3 sequence (DNA): TGTGCCTGGGCCCGCGGGGTTTACGAGCAGTACTTC. The chain joins TRBV30 to TRBJ2-7, with D perhaps TRBD2 (6 bases). V shed 5 bases and J shed 4 bases, with 12 bases lying between them. This CDR3 is built from 12 residues. CDR1 GTSNPN and CDR2 SVGIG come from the germline V gene (reference sequence).

The genes are TRBV6-5 and TRBJ1-2; D possibly corresponds to TRBD1 (6 bases). The CDR3 is made up of 11 amino acids. V was trimmed by 7 bases and J by 8 bases, leaving 11 bases between them. Germline V lookup: CDR1 MNHEY, CDR2 SVGAGI. The CDR3 region has the DNA TGTGCCAGCATAGGGGGAAGGGGCTACACCTTC. Its translation: CASIGGRGYTF.

The chain is built from TRBV28 and TRBJ2-3; unclear D gene. Trimming pared 6 bases from V and 6 bases from J, leaving 13 bases between. The CDR3 runs 13 residues. Germline CDR1 is MDHEN and CDR2 is SYDVKM. The CDR3 DNA reads TGTGCCAGCAGCGGAGTTGCCGCTGATACGCAGTATTTT. This encodes CASSGVAADTQYF.

The chain couples TRBV5-1 to TRBJ1-3, with D uncertain. The CDR3 has 13 residues. V was shortened by 1 base and J by 3 bases, with 5 bases between the two germline ends. The germline gives CDR1 SGHRS, CDR2 YFSETQ. CDR3 in amino acids: CASSLSDGNTIYF. The DNA of the CDR3 is TGCGCCAGCAGCTTGAGCGATGGAAACACCATATATTTT.

This clone was counted a single time. This sequence joins TRBV19 and TRBJ2-7, with a tentative D call TRBD2 (6 bases). The V and J ends lost 3 bases and 2 bases respectively, with 8 bases between them. This CDR3 contains 13 residues. Germline CDR1 is LNHDA and CDR2 is SQIVND (reference sequence). The CDR3 DNA reads as TGTGCCAGTAGTATGGCGGGGACCTACGAGCAGTACTTC. This translates into CASSMAGTYEQYF. Looking up the rest from reference TRBV19 and TRBJ2-7 gives the full variable domain: DGGITQSPKYLFRKEGQNVTLSCEQNLNHDAMYWYRQDPGQGLRLIYYSQIVNDFQKGDIAEGYSVSREKKESFPLTVTSAQKNPTAFYLCASSMAGTYEQYFGPGTRLTVT.

This clone was counted only a few times. The CDR3 loop reads CASSPRQVYGYTF. In nucleotides, the CDR3 is TGTGCCAGTAGTCCCCGACAGGTCTATGGCTACACCTTC. V and J are TRBV19 and TRBJ1-2; TRBD1 is a possible D gene (6 bases). The CDR3 runs to 13 residues. V lost 5 bases and J 4 bases, leaving 11 bases between the germline ends. Germline V gives CDR1 LNHDA, CDR2 SQIVND (reference sequence).

This chain links TRBV27 with TRBJ1-3, with D possibly being TRBD1 (6 bases). Germline CDR1 is MNHEY and CDR2 is SMNVEV (reference sequence). V shed 3 bases and J shed 4 bases, with 10 bases lying between them. CDR3 size: 14 residues. The CDR3 nucleotides read TGTGCCAGCAGTTTGGGGGCGACCGGAAACACCATATATTTT. Its translation is CASSLGATGNTIYF.

This clone appeared a single time. The V call is TRBV2, the J call TRBJ1-3; possibly TRBD1 for D (5 bases). The CDR3 contains 18 residues. V shed 0 bases and J shed 3 bases, with 18 bases lying between them. Germline loops: CDR1 SNHLY, CDR2 FYNNEI. The CDR3 DNA is TGTGCCAGCAGTGAAGCCGACAGCCCCCAGTACGATGGAAACACCATATATTTT. This encodes CASSEADSPQYDGNTIYF.

In DNA, the CDR3 is TGTGCCAGTAGTGCGCGACAGGGCCGCGAGCAGTACTTC. Protein product: CASSARQGREQYF. The J gene is TRBJ2-7, the V gene TRBV19, with 7 bases matching TRBD1. The CDR3 consists of 13 residues. In germline, CDR1 is LNHDA, CDR2 SQIVND (reference sequence). V was clipped by 5 bases and J by 6 bases; unmatched bases: 7.

The V gene is TRBV11-2, the J gene TRBJ2-7; D possibly corresponds to TRBD2 (5 bases). The V and J ends lost 0 bases and 2 bases respectively, with 14 bases between them. The germline V gene has CDR1 SGHAT and CDR2 FQNNGV. The CDR3 sequence is 16 residues long. CDR3 coding DNA: TGTGCCAGCAGCTTAGATCCGGCGGGTACTACCTACGAGCAGTACTTC. Its protein product is CASSLDPAGTTYEQYF.

V is TRBV6-1 and J is TRBJ2-7; the D is unclear. The CDR3 is 13 residues long. Trimming removed 2 bases from V and 1 base from J, with 6 bases in between. Germline V gives CDR1 MNHNS, CDR2 SASEGT. The CDR3: CASSEHSSYEQYF. CDR3 DNA sequence: TGTGCCAGCAGTGAACACAGTTCCTACGAGCAGTACTTC.

The rearrangement joins TRBV10-3 to TRBJ1-5, with D possibly TRBD1 on 6 matching bases. Germline CDR1 is ENHRY and CDR2 is SYGVKD. This CDR3 region has 15 residues. Deletions cut 0 bases from V and 7 bases from J, with 13 bases between. The CDR3 here is CAISESAGVGQPQHF. DNA of the CDR3: TGTGCCATCAGTGAGTCGGCAGGGGTAGGGCAGCCCCAGCATTTT.

This clone was seen only once. This chain joins TRBV4-2 and TRBJ2-3; possibly TRBD2 for D (5 bases). Per the germline V gene, CDR1 is LGHNA and CDR2 is YNFKEQ. The V and J ends lost 0 bases and 3 bases respectively, with 19 bases between them. The CDR3 runs to 18 residues. DNA for the CDR3: TGTGCCAGCAGCCAAGATCGGGAAAGCGTGTGGTGGACAGATACGCAGTATTTT. Amino acids: CASSQDRESVWWTDTQYF.